This paragraph reports one TCR beta chain. This CDR3 is built from 13 residues. Germline V lookup: CDR1 KGHSH, CDR2 LQKENI. Trimming removed 3 bases at V and 9 bases at J, with 15 bases between. The data belong to a study of identical twins. TCRdb fed the 5' RACE reads into MiXCR, producing one record per CDR3 protein. The repertoire has approximately 700,000 distinct CDR3 sequences, 18% of them found once; the top ten carry 10% to 15%. Another study also made use of these data, one on T cells expressing NK-cell markers.

The chain has TRBV18 and TRBJ2-7; maybe TRBD1 (5 bases). Sequencing was carried out using PBMCs. The sequence was collected from a woman aged 18-29 years in good health. This chain's CDR3 is CASSPEQLQGQYF. The CDR3, as DNA: TGTGCCAGCTCACCGGAGCAGCTTCAGGGGCAGTACTTC.